This T cell receptor beta chain is from a study of blood T cells in healthy people across ages. Healthy Caucasians from Russia aged roughly 6 to 95 served as donors. With a J-beta primer mix and a sample-barcoded 5' primer, a second PCR ran roughly 6 to 12 cycles. Each cDNA molecule was tagged by a template-switch adaptor that had 12 random nucleotides. Per sample, CDR3-containing paired-end reads numbered at least 3 million. One entry per CDR3 protein, called by TCRdb with MiXCR from the 5' RACE reads. Among fewer than 950,000 distinct CDR3 sequences listed, 50% to 65% were seen once. The germline V gene encodes CDR1 MNHEY and CDR2 SVGEGT. The CDR3 spans 15 residues.

Material: blood. The rearrangement links TRBV6-2 or TRBV6-3 to TRBJ2-4; 8 bases line up with TRBD2. The end of the DNA aligns better with TRBJ2-7, so the J call may be wrong. The receptor was derived from an elderly man in good health. The CDR3 here is CASSSLAGILAEQYF. For the CDR3, the DNA is TGTGCCAGCAGTTCTCTAGCGGGTATTCTTGCCGAGCAGTACTTC.